This T cell receptor beta chain was sequenced for a study of blood T cell repertoires in COVID-19. In the study overall: From T cells, B-cell-depleted T cells, or PBMCs came the material, which was cDNA or gDNA.

V lost 5 bases to trimming and J lost 5 bases; unmatched junction nucleotides: 5. Germline CDR1 is SGDLS and CDR2 is YYNGEE. The CDR3 consists of 14 residues. Measured with immunoSEQ multiplex PCR; TCRdb has only the in-frame clones, and not every one. Of some 200,000 clones listed, around 95% were seen once; the top ten hold roughly 0.76%. The V call is TRBV9, the J call TRBJ2-1; TRBD2 matches at 9 bases. The receptor was isolated from a man aged 25-40 years with COVID-19, enrolled during active disease. The sequencing sample was made of peripheral blood. The CDR3 DNA follows: TGTGCCAGCAGGCGGGGGGGCCTGGACAATGAGCAGTTCTTC. Protein product: CASRRGGLDNEQFF. The full variable domain, rest sourced from reference TRBV9 and TRBJ2-1, is DSGVTQTPKHLITATGQRVTLRCSPRSGDLSVYWYQQSLDQGLQFLIQYYNGEERAKGNILERFSAQQFPDLHSELNLSSLELGDSALYFCASRRGGLDNEQFFGPGTRLTVL.